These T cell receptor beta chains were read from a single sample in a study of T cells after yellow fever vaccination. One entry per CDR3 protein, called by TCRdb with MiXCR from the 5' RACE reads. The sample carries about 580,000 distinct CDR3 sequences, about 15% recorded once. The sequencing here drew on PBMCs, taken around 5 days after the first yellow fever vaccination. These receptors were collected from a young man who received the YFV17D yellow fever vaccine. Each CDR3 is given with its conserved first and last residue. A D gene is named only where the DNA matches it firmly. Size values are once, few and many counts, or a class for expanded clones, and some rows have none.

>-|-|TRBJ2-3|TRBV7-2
CASTFRNTDTQYF
TGTGCCAGCACCTTCAGGAATACAGATACGCAGTATTTT
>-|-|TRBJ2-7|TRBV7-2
CASSLGTSSYYEQYF
TGTGCCAGCAGCTTAGGCACGTCCTCCTACTACGAGCAGTACTTC
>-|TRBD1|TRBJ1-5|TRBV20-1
CSTRGLDQPQHF
TGCAGTACCAGGGGGCTGGATCAGCCCCAGCATTTT
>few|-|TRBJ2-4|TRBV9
CASSVALGAGMKNIQYF
TGTGCCAGCAGCGTAGCATTAGGGGCCGGTATGAAAAACATTCAGTACTTC
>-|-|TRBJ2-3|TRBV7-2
CASRLIGHTQYF
TGTGCCAGCAGACTGATCGGTCATACGCAGTATTTT
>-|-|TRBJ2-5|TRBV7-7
CASSRVGQETQYF
TGTGCCAGCAGCCGGGTGGGCCAAGAGACCCAGTACTTC
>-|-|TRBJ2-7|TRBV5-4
CASSSTRLTSSYEQYF
TGTGCCAGCAGCTCTACCCGGTTAACCAGCTCCTACGAGCAGTACTTC
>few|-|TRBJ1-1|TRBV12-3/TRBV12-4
CASSPRTARNTEAFF
TGTGCCAGCAGTCCGCGGACTGCTAGGAACACTGAAGCTTTCTTT
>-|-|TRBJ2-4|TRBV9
CASSGRLEAAKNIQYF
TGTGCCAGCAGCGGGCGACTAGAGGCGGCCAAAAACATTCAGTACTTC
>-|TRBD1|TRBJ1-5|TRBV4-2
CASSQEPVGQGHQPQHF
TGTGCCAGCAGCCAAGAACCGGTAGGACAGGGACATCAGCCCCAGCATTTT
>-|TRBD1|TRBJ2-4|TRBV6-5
CASSYGGTGGNIQYF
TGTGCCAGCAGTTACGGCGGGACAGGGGGAAACATTCAGTACTTC
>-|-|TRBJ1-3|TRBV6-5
CASSYSGSGPGNTIYF
TGTGCCAGCAGTTACTCTGGTTCGGGGCCTGGAAACACCATATATTTT
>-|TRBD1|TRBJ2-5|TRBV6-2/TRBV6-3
CARQKMGDGTEETQYF
TGTGCCAGGCAAAAGATGGGAGATGGGACAGAAGAGACCCAGTACTTC
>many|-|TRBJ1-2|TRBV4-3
CASSQDSQGINYGYTF
TGCGCCAGCAGCCAAGACTCTCAGGGGATTAACTATGGCTACACCTTC
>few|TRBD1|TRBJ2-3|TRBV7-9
CASSLDPRQGGRDTQYF
TGTGCCAGCAGCTTAGACCCCCGACAGGGGGGGAGAGATACGCAGTATTTT
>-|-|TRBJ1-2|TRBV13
CASRSQGGYGYTF
TGTGCCAGCAGGTCACAGGGTGGCTATGGCTACACCTTC
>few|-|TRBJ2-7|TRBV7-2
CASSFEGYEQYF
TGTGCCAGCAGCTTTGAGGGTTACGAGCAGTACTTC
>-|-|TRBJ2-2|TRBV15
CATQGSARNTGELFF
TGTGCCACCCAAGGGTCAGCGAGAAACACCGGGGAGCTGTTTTTT
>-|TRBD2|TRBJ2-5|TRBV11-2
CASSLSLAGGGFQETQYF
TGTGCCAGCAGCTTAAGTCTAGCGGGTGGTGGATTCCAAGAGACCCAGTACTTC
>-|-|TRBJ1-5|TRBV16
CASSQSGRGNQPQHF
TGTGCCAGCAGCCAATCGGGCAGGGGCAATCAGCCCCAGCATTTT
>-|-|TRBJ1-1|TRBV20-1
CSARGTTPGAFF
TGCAGTGCTAGAGGGACAACACCGGGGGCTTTCTTT
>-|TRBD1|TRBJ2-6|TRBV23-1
CASYGTGESGANVLTF
TGCGCCAGCTATGGAACAGGGGAATCTGGGGCCAACGTCCTGACTTTC
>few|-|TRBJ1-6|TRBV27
CASSQDPGGLRSPLHF
TGTGCCAGCAGCCAAGACCCGGGAGGCTTGCGTTCACCCCTCCACTTT
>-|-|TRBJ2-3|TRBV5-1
CASSLGLFSTDTQYF
TGCGCCAGCAGCTTGGGACTCTTCAGCACAGATACGCAGTATTTT
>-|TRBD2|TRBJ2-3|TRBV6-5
CASSYSGGNIDTQYF
TGTGCCAGCAGTTACTCGGGGGGGAACATAGATACGCAGTATTTT
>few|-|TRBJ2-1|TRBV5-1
CASSRTDNSYNEQFF
TGCGCCAGCAGCCGGACGGACAACTCCTACAATGAGCAGTTCTTC
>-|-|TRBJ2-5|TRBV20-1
CSARLQQETQYF
TGCAGTGCTAGACTCCAACAAGAGACCCAGTACTTC
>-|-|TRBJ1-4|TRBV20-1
CSARDRVGEREKLFF
TGCAGTGCTAGAGATCGTGTGGGGGAGCGTGAAAAACTGTTTTTT
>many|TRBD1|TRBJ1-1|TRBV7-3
CASSLTGVSTEAFF
TGTGCCAGCAGCCTGACAGGGGTGAGCACTGAAGCTTTCTTT
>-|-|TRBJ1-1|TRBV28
CASSLVGYRWEAFF
TGTGCCAGCAGTCTAGTCGGGTATAGATGGGAAGCTTTCTTT
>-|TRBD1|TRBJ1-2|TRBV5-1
CASSPGQGEEGYTF
TGCGCCAGCAGCCCAGGACAGGGGGAGGAGGGCTACACCTTC
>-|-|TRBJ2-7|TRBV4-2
CASSQAGPYYEQYF
TGTGCCAGCAGCCAAGCCGGGCCGTACTACGAGCAGTACTTC
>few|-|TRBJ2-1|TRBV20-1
CSAMGTGRGNEQFF
TGCAGTGCTATGGGTACGGGGCGGGGCAATGAGCAGTTCTTC
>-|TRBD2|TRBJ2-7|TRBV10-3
CVIREGPGEQYF
TGTGTCATCAGGGAGGGGCCCGGCGAGCAGTACTTC
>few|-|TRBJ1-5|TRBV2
CASSKEYSNQPQHF
TGTGCCAGCTCGAAAGAATATAGCAATCAGCCCCAGCATTTT
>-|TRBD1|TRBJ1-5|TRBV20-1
CSAREGGESQPQHF
TGCAGTGCTAGGGAAGGGGGCGAAAGTCAGCCCCAGCATTTT
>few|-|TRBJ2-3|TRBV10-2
CASSGDHTQYF
TGCGCCAGCAGTGGGGACCATACGCAGTATTTT
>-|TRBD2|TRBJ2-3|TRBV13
CASSPRLAGGADTQYF
TGTGCCAGCAGCCCACGACTAGCGGGGGGGGCAGATACGCAGTATTTT
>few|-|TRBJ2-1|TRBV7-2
CASSARGEASLNEQFF
TGTGCCAGCAGCGCTAGGGGTGAGGCCTCTCTCAATGAGCAGTTCTTC
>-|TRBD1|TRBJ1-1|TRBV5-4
CASRLPGQGSPEAFF
TGTGCCAGCAGGCTGCCGGGACAGGGGAGCCCTGAAGCTTTCTTT